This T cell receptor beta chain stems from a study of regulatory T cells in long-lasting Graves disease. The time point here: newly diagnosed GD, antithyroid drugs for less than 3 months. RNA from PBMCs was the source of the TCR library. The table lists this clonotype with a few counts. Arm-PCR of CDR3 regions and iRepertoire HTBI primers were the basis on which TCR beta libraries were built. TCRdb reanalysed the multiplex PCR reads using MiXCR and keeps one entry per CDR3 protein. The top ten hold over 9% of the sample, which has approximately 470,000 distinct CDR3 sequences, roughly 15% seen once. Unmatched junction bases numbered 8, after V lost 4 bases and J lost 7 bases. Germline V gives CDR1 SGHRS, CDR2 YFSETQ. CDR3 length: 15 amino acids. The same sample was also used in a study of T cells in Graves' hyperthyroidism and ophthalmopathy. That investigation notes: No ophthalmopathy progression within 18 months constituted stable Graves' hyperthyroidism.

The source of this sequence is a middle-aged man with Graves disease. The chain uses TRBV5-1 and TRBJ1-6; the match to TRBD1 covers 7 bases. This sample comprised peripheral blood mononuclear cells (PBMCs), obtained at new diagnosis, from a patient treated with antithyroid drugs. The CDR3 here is CASSLTGMRNSPLHF. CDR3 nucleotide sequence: TGCGCCAGCAGCCTGACAGGGATGAGGAATTCACCCCTCCACTTT.